This T cell receptor (beta chain) stems from a study of beta chain features in type 1 diabetes. Study summary: The number of sorted cells examined across all samples was some 99,000,000.

Expressed TCRB transcripts were sequenced because the entire RNA isolate underwent reverse transcription. The protocol was immunoSEQ multiplex PCR, while the TCRdb copy is restricted to in-frame clones and leaves out a portion. This table has over 200,000 clones, roughly a tenth appearing once. General study points: A cDNA-based sequencing approach could over-represent cells with high TCR expression. In the patient group, naive, central memory and Treg TCRB repertoires seemed more alike than in the healthy donor group. The VDJ junctions of type 1 diabetes patients carried fewer insertions and more deletions. Moderate but significant shortening of TCRB CDR3s was recorded in all four CD4+ subsets from Type 1 diabetes patients.

This clone has a handful of counts. Antigen unknown. Sequencing was performed on naive CD4+ T cells from blood. This TCR was recovered from a young man with type 1 diabetes.

The DNA for the CDR3 is TGCGCCAGCAGCTTGGCGGTAGAGCAGTTCTTC. This sequence encodes CASSLAVEQFF. The chain is built from TRBV5-1 and TRBJ2-1; D not certain. The CDR3 has 11 amino acids. Trimming removed 0 bases from V and 10 bases from J, with 5 bases in between. Germline CDR1 reads SGHRS; CDR2 reads YFSETQ.